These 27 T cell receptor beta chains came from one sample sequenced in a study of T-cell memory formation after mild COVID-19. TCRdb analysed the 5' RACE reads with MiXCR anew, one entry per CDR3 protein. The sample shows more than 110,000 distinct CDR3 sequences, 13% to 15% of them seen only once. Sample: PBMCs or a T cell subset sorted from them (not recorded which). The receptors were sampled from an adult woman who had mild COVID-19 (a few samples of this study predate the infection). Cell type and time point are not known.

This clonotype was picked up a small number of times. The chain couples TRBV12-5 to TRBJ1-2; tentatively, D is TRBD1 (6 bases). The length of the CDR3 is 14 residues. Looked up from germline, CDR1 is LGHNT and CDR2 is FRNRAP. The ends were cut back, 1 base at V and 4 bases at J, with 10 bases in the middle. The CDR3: CASGLEGHPYGYTF. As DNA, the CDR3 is TGTGCTAGTGGTTTGGAGGGACACCCCTATGGCTACACCTTC.

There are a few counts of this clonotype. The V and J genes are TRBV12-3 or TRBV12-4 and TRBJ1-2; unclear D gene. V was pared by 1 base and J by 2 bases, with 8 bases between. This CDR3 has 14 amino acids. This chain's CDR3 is CASSLVPGNYGYTF. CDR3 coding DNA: TGTGCCAGCAGTTTAGTTCCCGGGAACTATGGCTACACCTTC.

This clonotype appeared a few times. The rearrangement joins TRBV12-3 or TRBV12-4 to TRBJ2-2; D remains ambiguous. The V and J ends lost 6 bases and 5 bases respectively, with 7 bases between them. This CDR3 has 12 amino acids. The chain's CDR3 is CASRLGTGELFF. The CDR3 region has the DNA TGTGCCAGCAGGCTAGGTACCGGGGAGCTGTTTTTT.

CDR3 sequence reads: CASSSDRGYEQYF. CDR3 DNA: TGTGCCAGCAGTTCAGACAGGGGTTACGAGCAGTACTTC. V and J are TRBV5-5 and TRBJ2-7; 8 bases line up with TRBD1. The CDR3 covers 13 residues. J lost 4 bases, V lost 5 bases, and 5 bases had no gene match. CDR1 SGHKS and CDR2 YYEKEE come from the germline V gene (reference sequence).

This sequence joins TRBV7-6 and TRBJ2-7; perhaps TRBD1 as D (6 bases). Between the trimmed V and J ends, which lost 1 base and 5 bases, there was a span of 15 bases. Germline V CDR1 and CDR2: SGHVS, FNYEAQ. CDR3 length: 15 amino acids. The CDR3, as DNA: TGTGCCAGCAGCTTAGGGAAACAGGGTATCCACGAGCAGTACTTC. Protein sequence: CASSLGKQGIHEQYF.

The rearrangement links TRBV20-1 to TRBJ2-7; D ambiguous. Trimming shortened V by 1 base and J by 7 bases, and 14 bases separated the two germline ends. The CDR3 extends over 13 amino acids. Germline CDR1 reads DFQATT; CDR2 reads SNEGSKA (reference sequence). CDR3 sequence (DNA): TGCAGTGCTAGAGGGCAGAAGAGTGTGGAGCAGTACTTC. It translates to CSARGQKSVEQYF.

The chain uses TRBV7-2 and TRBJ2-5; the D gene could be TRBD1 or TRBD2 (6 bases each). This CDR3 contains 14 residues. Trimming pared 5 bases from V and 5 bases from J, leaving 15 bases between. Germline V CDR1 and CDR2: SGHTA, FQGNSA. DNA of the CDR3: TGTGCCAGCAGCGGGATGGGGGGCTGGGAGACCCAGTACTTC. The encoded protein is CASSGMGGWETQYF.

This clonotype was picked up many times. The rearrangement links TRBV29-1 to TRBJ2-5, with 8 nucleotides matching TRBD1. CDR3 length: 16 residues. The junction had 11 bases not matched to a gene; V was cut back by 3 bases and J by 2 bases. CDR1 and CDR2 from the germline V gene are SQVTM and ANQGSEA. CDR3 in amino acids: CSVDDSGQAIQETQYF. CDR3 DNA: TGCAGCGTTGATGATTCGGGACAGGCGATACAAGAGACCCAGTACTTC.

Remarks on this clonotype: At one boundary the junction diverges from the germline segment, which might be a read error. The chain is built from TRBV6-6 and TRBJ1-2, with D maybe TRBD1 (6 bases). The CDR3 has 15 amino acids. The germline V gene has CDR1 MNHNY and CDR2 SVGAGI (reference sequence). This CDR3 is CARSYSSEGGEGYTF. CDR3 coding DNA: TGTGCCAGAAGTTACTCGAGCGAAGGGGGTGAGGGCTACACCTTC.

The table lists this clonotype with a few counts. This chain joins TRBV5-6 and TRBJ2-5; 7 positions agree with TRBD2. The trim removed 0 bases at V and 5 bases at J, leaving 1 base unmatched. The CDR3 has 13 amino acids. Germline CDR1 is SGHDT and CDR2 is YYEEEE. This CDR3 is CASSLVGGETQYF. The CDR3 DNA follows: TGTGCCAGCAGCTTGGTGGGGGGGGAGACCCAGTACTTC.

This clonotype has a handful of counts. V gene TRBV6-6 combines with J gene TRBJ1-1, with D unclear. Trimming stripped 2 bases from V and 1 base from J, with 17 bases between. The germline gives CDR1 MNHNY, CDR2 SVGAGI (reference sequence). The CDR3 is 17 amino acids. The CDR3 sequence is CASSYPTTGGSNTEAFF. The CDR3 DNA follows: TGTGCCAGCAGTTACCCGACTACCGGAGGGTCGAACACTGAAGCTTTCTTT.

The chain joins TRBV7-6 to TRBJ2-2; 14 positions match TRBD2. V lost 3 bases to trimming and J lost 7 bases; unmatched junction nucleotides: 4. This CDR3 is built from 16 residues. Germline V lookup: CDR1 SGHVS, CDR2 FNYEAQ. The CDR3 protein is CASSLGTSGSGGELFF. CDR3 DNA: TGTGCCAGCAGCTTGGGGACTAGCGGGAGTGGCGGGGAGCTGTTTTTT.

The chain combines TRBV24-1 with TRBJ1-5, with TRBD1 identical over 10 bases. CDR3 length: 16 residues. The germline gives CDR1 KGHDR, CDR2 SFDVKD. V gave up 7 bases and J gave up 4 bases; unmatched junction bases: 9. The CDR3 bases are TGTGCCACCAGCCCCCGGGACAGGGGTAGGAATCAGCCCCAGCATTTT. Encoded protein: CATSPRDRGRNQPQHF.

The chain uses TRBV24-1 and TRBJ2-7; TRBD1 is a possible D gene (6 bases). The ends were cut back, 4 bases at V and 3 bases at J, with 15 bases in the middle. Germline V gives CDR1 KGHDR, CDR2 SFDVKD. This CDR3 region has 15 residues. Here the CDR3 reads CATSEGSGAGYEQYF. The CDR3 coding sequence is TGTGCCACCAGTGAAGGATCAGGGGCGGGCTACGAGCAGTACTTC.

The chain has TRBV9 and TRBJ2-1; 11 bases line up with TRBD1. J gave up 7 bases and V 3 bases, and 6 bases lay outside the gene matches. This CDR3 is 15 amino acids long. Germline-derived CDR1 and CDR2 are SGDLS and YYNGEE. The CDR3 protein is CASSGQDRGPNEQFF. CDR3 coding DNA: TGTGCCAGCAGCGGTCAGGACAGGGGGCCAAATGAGCAGTTCTTC.

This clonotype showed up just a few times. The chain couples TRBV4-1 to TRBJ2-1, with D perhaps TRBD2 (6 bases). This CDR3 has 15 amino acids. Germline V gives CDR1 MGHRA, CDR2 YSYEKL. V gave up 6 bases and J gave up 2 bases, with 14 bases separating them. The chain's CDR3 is CASRQIIAAYNEQFF. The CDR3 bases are TGCGCCAGCAGACAGATTATAGCGGCCTACAATGAGCAGTTCTTC.

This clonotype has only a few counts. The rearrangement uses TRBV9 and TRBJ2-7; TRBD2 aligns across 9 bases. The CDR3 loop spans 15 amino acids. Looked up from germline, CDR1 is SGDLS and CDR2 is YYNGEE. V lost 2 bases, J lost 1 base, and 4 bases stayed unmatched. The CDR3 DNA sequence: TGTGCCAGCAGCGTTAGCGGGAGCCCATCCTACGAGCAGTACTTC. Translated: CASSVSGSPSYEQYF.

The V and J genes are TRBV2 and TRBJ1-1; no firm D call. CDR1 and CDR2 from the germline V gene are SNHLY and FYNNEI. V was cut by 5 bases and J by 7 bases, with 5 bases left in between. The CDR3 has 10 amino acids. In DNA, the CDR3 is TGTGCCAGCAGTACAGTTGAAGCTTTCTTT. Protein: CASSTVEAFF.

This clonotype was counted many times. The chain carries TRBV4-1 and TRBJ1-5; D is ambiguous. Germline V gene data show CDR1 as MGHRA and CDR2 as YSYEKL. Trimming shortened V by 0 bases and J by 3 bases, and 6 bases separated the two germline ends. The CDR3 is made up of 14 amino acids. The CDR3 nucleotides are TGCGCCAGCAGCCAAGATCTCCTCAATCAGCCCCAGCATTTT. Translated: CASSQDLLNQPQHF.

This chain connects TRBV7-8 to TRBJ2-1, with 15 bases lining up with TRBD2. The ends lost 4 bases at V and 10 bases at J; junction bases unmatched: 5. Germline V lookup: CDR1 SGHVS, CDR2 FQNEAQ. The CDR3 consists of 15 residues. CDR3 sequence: CASSSGLAGGREQFF. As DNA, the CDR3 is TGTGCCAGCAGCTCGGGACTAGCGGGGGGACGAGAGCAGTTCTTC.

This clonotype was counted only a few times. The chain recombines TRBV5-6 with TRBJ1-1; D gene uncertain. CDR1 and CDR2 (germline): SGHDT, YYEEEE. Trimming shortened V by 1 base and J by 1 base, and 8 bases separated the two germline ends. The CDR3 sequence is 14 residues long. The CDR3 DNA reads TGTGCCAGCAGCTTGAACAACAAGAACACTGAAGCTTTCTTT. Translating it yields CASSLNNKNTEAFF. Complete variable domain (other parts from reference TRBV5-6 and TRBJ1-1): DAGVTQSPTHLIKTRGQQVTLRCSPKSGHDTVSWYQQALGQGPQFIFQYYEEEERQRGNFPDRFSGHQFPNYSSELNVNALLLGDSALYLCASSLNNKNTEAFFGQGTRLTVV.

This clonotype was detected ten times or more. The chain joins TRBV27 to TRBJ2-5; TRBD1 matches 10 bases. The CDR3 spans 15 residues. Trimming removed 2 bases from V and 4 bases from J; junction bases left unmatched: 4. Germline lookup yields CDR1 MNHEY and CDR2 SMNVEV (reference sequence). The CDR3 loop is CASSLGTGVGETQYF. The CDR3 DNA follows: TGTGCCAGCAGTTTAGGGACAGGGGTAGGAGAGACCCAGTACTTC.

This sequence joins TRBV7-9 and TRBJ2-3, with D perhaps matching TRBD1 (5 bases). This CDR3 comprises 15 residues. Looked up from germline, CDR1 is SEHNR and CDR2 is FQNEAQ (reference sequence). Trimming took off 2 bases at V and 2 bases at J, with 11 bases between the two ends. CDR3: CASSLSRQSTDTQYF. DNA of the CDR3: TGTGCCAGCAGCTTATCGCGACAGTCCACAGATACGCAGTATTTT.

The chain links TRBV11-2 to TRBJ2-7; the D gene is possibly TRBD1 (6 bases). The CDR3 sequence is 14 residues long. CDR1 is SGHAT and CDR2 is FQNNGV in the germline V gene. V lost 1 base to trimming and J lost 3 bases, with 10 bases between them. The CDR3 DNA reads TGTGCCAGCAGCTTAGCTGGGGACAACTACGAGCAGTACTTC. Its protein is CASSLAGDNYEQYF.

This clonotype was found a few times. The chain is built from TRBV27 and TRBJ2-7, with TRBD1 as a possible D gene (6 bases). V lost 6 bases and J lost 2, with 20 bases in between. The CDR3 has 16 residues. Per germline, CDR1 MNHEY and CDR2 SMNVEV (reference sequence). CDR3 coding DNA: TGTGCCAGCAGCTGGGTCAGGGGTAGCGTACCCTACGAGCAGTACTTC. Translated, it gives CASSWVRGSVPYEQYF.

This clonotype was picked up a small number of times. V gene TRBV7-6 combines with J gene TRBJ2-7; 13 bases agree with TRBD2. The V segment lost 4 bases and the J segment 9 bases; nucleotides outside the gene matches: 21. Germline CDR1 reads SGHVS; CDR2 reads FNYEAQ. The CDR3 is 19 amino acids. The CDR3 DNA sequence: TGTGCCAGCAGCTCGTCTCCGGGACTAGCGGGAACGGTATTACGAGCGCAGTACTTC. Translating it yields CASSSSPGLAGTVLRAQYF.

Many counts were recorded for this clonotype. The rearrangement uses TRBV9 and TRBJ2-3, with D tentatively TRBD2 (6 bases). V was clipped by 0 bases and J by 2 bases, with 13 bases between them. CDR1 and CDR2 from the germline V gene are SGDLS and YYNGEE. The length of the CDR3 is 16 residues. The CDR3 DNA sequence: TGTGCCAGCAGCGTAGGTAGCGGAGTCATCACAGATACGCAGTATTTT. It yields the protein CASSVGSGVITDTQYF.